This entry lists 30 T cell receptor beta chains sequenced from one sample in a study of OX40 agonist ivuxolimab in advanced cancers. Sequencing was performed with immunoSEQ multiplex PCR; in TCRdb, only in-frame clones are kept and a portion is missing. The sample lists about 73,000 clones, 65% to 90% occurring once. Sequencing used CD4+ or CD8+ T cells sorted from blood, obtained in a trial of the OX40 agonist ivuxolimab. These receptors were collected from an adult with an advanced solid tumor such as melanoma, head and neck, liver or kidney cancer.

J is TRBJ2-7 and V is TRBV2; D unresolved. Germline CDR1 reads SNHLY; CDR2 reads FYNNEI. V was pared by 0 bases and J by 4 bases, with 1 base between. The CDR3 sequence is 11 residues long. The CDR3 here is CASSEAYEQYF. The CDR3 DNA reads as TGTGCCAGCAGTGAAGCGTACGAGCAGTACTTC.

The count of this clone is one. The V and J genes are TRBV7-2 and TRBJ2-2; D assignment may be TRBD1 or TRBD2 (5 bases each). CDR1 SGHTA and CDR2 FQGNSA come from the germline V gene. V gave up 1 base and J gave up 8 bases, with 8 bases separating them. The length of the CDR3 is 13 residues. CDR3 in amino acids: CASSLGREGELFF. CDR3 coding DNA: TGTGCCAGCAGCTTAGGCAGGGAGGGGGAGCTGTTTTTT. The complete variable domain, with remaining parts taken from reference TRBV7-2 and TRBJ2-2, reads GAGVSQSPSNKVTEKGKDVELRCDPISGHTALYWYRQSLGQGLEFLIYFQGNSAPDKSGLPSDRFSAERTGGSVSTLTIQRTQQEDSAVYLCASSLGREGELFFGEGSRLTVL.

The rearrangement joins TRBV28 to TRBJ2-5, with 9 bases matching TRBD2. The germline gives CDR1 MDHEN, CDR2 SYDVKM. With 2 bases clipped from V and 5 bases from J, the junction kept 3 bases outside the gene matches. The CDR3 spans 14 residues. The CDR3 DNA reads TGTGCCAGCAGTTTAGCGGGGGGGCTTGAGACCCAGTACTTC. Amino acid sequence: CASSLAGGLETQYF.

The V gene is TRBV7-9, the J gene TRBJ2-1, with 11 nucleotides matching TRBD2. CDR3 size: 16 residues. Germline V CDR1 and CDR2: SEHNR, FQNEAQ (reference sequence). The V gene end was trimmed by 6 bases and the J gene end by 4 bases; junction bases not matched to a gene: 8. The CDR3 protein is CASSAPLAGGYNEQFF. As DNA, the CDR3 is TGTGCCAGCAGTGCACCTCTAGCGGGGGGTTACAATGAGCAGTTCTTC.

V usage is TRBV7-2 and J usage is TRBJ1-2, with D perhaps TRBD1 (5 bases). Germline V lookup: CDR1 SGHTA, CDR2 FQGNSA. The CDR3 extends over 15 amino acids. The V end lost 1 base, the J end lost 6 bases, and 15 bases lay between the germline ends. The CDR3, as DNA: TGTGCCAGCAGCTTAGGCGGTCACCCGGGACATGGCTACACCTTC. Encoded protein: CASSLGGHPGHGYTF.

The chain recombines TRBV18 with TRBJ2-5; maybe TRBD2 (6 bases). The germline V gene encodes CDR1 KGHSH and CDR2 LQKENI. The CDR3 has 13 residues. V lost 3 bases, J lost 5 bases, and 10 bases lay in between. The CDR3 nucleotides read TGTGCCAGCTCACCTGGGGGGATGGAGACCCAGTACTTC. Translated, it gives CASSPGGMETQYF.

This sequence joins TRBV5-1 and TRBJ2-1; perhaps TRBD2 as D (5 bases). Germline CDR1 reads SGHRS; CDR2 reads YFSETQ. Trimming removed 0 bases from V and 9 bases from J, with 16 bases in between. The CDR3 is 15 amino acids. Here the CDR3 DNA reads TGCGCCAGCAGCTTGGCCGAGCGGTCAACCGGTGAGCAGTTCTTC. Its translation is CASSLAERSTGEQFF.

V is TRBV7-2 and J is TRBJ2-7; D ambiguous. Trimming took 3 bases from V and 7 from J, leaving 7 bases between them. This CDR3 is built from 11 residues. Germline V gene sequence: CDR1 SGHTA, CDR2 FQGNSA. CDR3 bases: TGTGCCAGCAGCTTGGCCGGGGAGCAGTACTTC. It specifies CASSLAGEQYF. Combining the CDR3 with reference TRBV7-2 and TRBJ2-7 gives the whole variable domain GAGVSQSPSNKVTEKGKDVELRCDPISGHTALYWYRQSLGQGLEFLIYFQGNSAPDKSGLPSDRFSAERTGGSVSTLTIQRTQQEDSAVYLCASSLAGEQYFGPGTRLTVT.

This clone was detected once. The chain combines TRBV29-1 with TRBJ1-1, with TRBD1 matching 10 bases. Germline V lookup: CDR1 SQVTM, CDR2 ANQGSEA. This CDR3 is 15 amino acids long. V shed 5 bases, J shed 8 bases, and the junction held 14 bases outside the gene matches. CDR3 region: CSVRWRQGAFSEAFF. The CDR3 bases are TGCAGCGTTCGATGGAGACAGGGGGCCTTTTCCGAAGCTTTCTTT.

This clone was seen just once. The CDR3 is CASSSDRPYEQYF. The CDR3 DNA follows: TGTGCCAGCAGTTCGGACAGACCCTACGAGCAGTACTTC. The chain recombines TRBV6-5 with TRBJ2-7, with a weak D call TRBD1 (6 bases). Germline V gives CDR1 MNHEY, CDR2 SVGAGI. V lost 4 bases and J 2 bases, leaving 9 bases between the germline ends. This CDR3 has 13 amino acids.

This clone showed up just once. The chain has TRBV7-3 and TRBJ2-5; TRBD1 matches 9 bases. The length of the CDR3 is 18 residues. Per germline, CDR1 SGHTA and CDR2 FQGTGA. The V segment lost 1 base and the J segment 3 bases; nucleotides outside the gene matches: 12. DNA of the CDR3: TGTGCCAGCAGCTTAAGAGGGACAGGGCGTTTGTTGGAAGAGACCCAGTACTTC. Its protein product is CASSLRGTGRLLEETQYF.

The chain links TRBV6-6 to TRBJ1-4; D gene ambiguous. Germline-derived CDR1 and CDR2 are MNHNY and SVGAGI (reference sequence). The CDR3 is 13 residues long. The V end lost 4 bases, the J end lost 3 bases, and 6 bases lay between the germline ends. In DNA form, the CDR3 reads TGTGCCAGCAGTTCCAGCGCTAATGAAAAACTGTTTTTT. This sequence encodes CASSSSANEKLFF.

In this sample, this clone turned up once. CDR3 residues: CASSSGKTGNTIYF. The DNA of the CDR3 is TGTGCCAGCAGCTCCGGGAAGACAGGAAACACCATATATTTT. The chain uses TRBV5-5 and TRBJ1-3; unclear D gene. CDR1 and CDR2 from the germline V gene are SGHKS and YYEKEE (reference sequence). Trimming removed 3 bases at V and 4 bases at J, with 11 bases between. The CDR3 extends over 14 amino acids. The full variable domain, rest sourced from reference TRBV5-5 and TRBJ1-3, is DAGVTQSPTHLIKTRGQQVTLRCSPISGHKSVSWYQQVLGQGPQFIFQYYEKEERGRGNFPDRFSARQFPNYSSELNVNALLLGDSALYLCASSSGKTGNTIYFGEGSWLTVV.

This clone has a handful of counts. The V call is TRBV7-2, the J call TRBJ1-2; tentative D call: TRBD1 (6 bases). The CDR3 consists of 15 residues. The germline gives CDR1 SGHTA, CDR2 FQGNSA. V gave up 2 bases and J gave up 2 bases, with 12 bases separating them. In nucleotides, the CDR3 is TGTGCCAGCAGCTTAACCGCAGGGGTAAACTATGGCTACACCTTC. Encoded protein: CASSLTAGVNYGYTF.

The chain has TRBV7-2 and TRBJ1-6; TRBD1 aligns across 8 bases. The ends lost 6 bases at V and 10 bases at J; junction bases unmatched: 8. Germline V gene data show CDR1 as SGHTA and CDR2 as FQGNSA. CDR3 length equals 14 residues. The CDR3 coding sequence is TGTGCCAGCAGACGACAGGGGCAGGGCTCACCCCTCCACTTT. This translates into CASRRQGQGSPLHF.

The chain carries TRBV27 and TRBJ1-1, with TRBD1 matching over 8 bases. The CDR3 totals 13 residues. The V gene's germline CDR1 is MNHEY and CDR2 SMNVEV (reference sequence). V lost 7 bases to trimming and J lost 3 bases; unmatched junction nucleotides: 4. The CDR3 DNA sequence: TGTGCCAGCACCGGACAGGGCCACACTGAAGCTTTCTTT. Amino acid sequence: CASTGQGHTEAFF.

The chain employs TRBV4-2 and TRBJ2-6; possibly TRBD1 for D (5 bases). The V end was cut by 3 bases, the J end by 2 bases, with 8 bases between. The CDR3 sequence is 15 residues long. Germline assignment: CDR1 LGHNA and CDR2 YNFKEQ. CDR3 sequence: CASSQQGTGANVLTF. The CDR3 DNA is TGTGCCAGCAGCCAGCAGGGAACTGGGGCCAACGTCCTGACTTTC.

The J gene is TRBJ1-2, the V gene TRBV6-6; D perhaps matches TRBD1 (6 bases). This CDR3 has 13 amino acids. Trimming shortened V by 8 bases and J by 6 bases, and 16 bases separated the two germline ends. The germline CDR1 and CDR2 sequences are MNHNY and SVGAGI (reference sequence). The CDR3 loop reads CASYTQGTHGYTF. CDR3 DNA sequence: TGTGCCAGCTATACCCAGGGGACCCATGGCTACACCTTC.

The V and J genes are TRBV9 and TRBJ1-2; no clear D. Germline CDR1 and CDR2: SGDLS and YYNGEE. Trimming cost V 4 bases and J 5 bases, with 12 bases left between them. The length of the CDR3 is 13 residues. CDR3 protein: CASSYMGNYGYTF. CDR3 bases: TGTGCCAGCAGCTACATGGGGAATTATGGCTACACCTTC.

V and J are TRBV18 and TRBJ1-1, with D uncertain. Germline loops: CDR1 KGHSH, CDR2 LQKENI. The CDR3 is 15 residues long. Between the trimmed V and J ends, which lost 0 bases and 7 bases, there was a span of 15 bases. CDR3 coding DNA: TGTGCCAGCTCACCACCCTGGACGCCCATCGATGAAGCTTTCTTT. It specifies CASSPPWTPIDEAFF.

This chain connects TRBV7-3 to TRBJ2-7; the D is unclear. The length of the CDR3 is 14 residues. Trimming left V 2 bases short and J 6 bases short, with 14 bases between. Germline V gives CDR1 SGHTA, CDR2 FQGTGA. CDR3 DNA sequence: TGTGCCAGCAGCTTAGAGTCCCCAATGGGCGAGCAGTACTTC. Protein product: CASSLESPMGEQYF.

The V gene is TRBV5-4, the J gene TRBJ1-4; no definite D call. Germline CDR1 is SGHNT and CDR2 is YYREEE (reference sequence). With 5 bases removed from V and 4 bases from J, the gap between germline ends came to 15 bases. This CDR3 is built from 15 residues. DNA of the CDR3: TGTGCCAGCAGTTTAATGGGAGCTTATAATGAAAAACTGTTTTTT. This encodes CASSLMGAYNEKLFF.

V and J are TRBV7-6 and TRBJ2-2; D uncertain. There are 13 residues in the CDR3. In germline, CDR1 is SGHVS, CDR2 FNYEAQ. Trimming shortened V by 7 bases and J by 2 bases, and 8 bases separated the two germline ends. The chain's CDR3 is CASTGLNTGELFF. The CDR3, as DNA: TGTGCCAGCACTGGGCTTAACACCGGGGAGCTGTTTTTT.

The rearrangement links TRBV6-1 to TRBJ1-5; D might be TRBD1 (5 bases). V lost 8 bases and J lost 5, with 13 bases in between. CDR3 length: 13 residues. Germline CDR1 is MNHNS and CDR2 is SASEGT. CDR3 sequence: CASYGGSHQPQHF. The CDR3 nucleotides are TGTGCCAGCTATGGGGGAAGTCATCAGCCCCAGCATTTT.

This clone was observed a few times. The rearrangement links TRBV5-1 to TRBJ1-2, with 8 bases matching TRBD1. This CDR3 comprises 13 residues. Trimming cost V 4 bases and J 6 bases; bases outside gene matches: 5. Per the germline V gene, CDR1 is SGHRS and CDR2 is YFSETQ. The CDR3 loop is CASSRTGIDGYTF. CDR3 nucleotides: TGCGCCAGCAGCCGGACAGGGATCGATGGCTACACCTTC.

The CDR3 coding sequence is TGTGCCAGCAGCCGCACACGGGCGGGGGGTTCCAATGAGCAGTTCTTC. Amino acid sequence: CASSRTRAGGSNEQFF. This rearrangement joins TRBV7-8 to TRBJ2-1, with 8 bases matching TRBD2. CDR3 length: 16 residues. The germline V gene has CDR1 SGHVS and CDR2 FQNEAQ. The junction had 12 bases not matched to a gene; V was cut back by 5 bases and J by 6 bases.

The chain employs TRBV19 and TRBJ2-5; no clear D. The CDR3 spans 11 residues. CDR1 and CDR2 (germline): LNHDA, SQIVND (reference sequence). With 3 bases removed from V and 5 bases from J, the gap between germline ends came to 4 bases. The CDR3 reads CASSIMETQYF. The CDR3 DNA is TGTGCCAGTAGTATTATGGAGACCCAGTACTTC.

The V call is TRBV7-2, the J call TRBJ1-2; D ambiguous. Germline CDR1 reads SGHTA; CDR2 reads FQGNSA. V was pared by 1 base and J by 2 bases, with 5 bases between. The CDR3 is made up of 13 amino acids. The DNA for the CDR3 is TGTGCCAGCAGCTTAGGGGGAAACTATGGCTACACCTTC. This gives the protein CASSLGGNYGYTF.

The CDR3 DNA reads as TGTGCCTGGAGTGTGAAGAGTCTAGGGTCTGGAAACACCATATATTTT. Translating it yields CAWSVKSLGSGNTIYF. V and J are TRBV30 and TRBJ1-3; D remains ambiguous. The germline CDR1 and CDR2 sequences are GTSNPN and SVGIG (reference sequence). Trimming pared 0 bases from V and 1 base from J, leaving 13 bases between. The CDR3 is 16 residues long.

The rearrangement uses TRBV18 and TRBJ2-2; D ambiguous. The CDR3 runs 15 residues. V shed 2 bases and J shed 0 bases, with 7 bases lying between them. CDR1 is KGHSH, CDR2 LQKENI, per germline. The CDR3 loop reads CASSPSRTNTGELFF. The CDR3 DNA sequence: TGTGCCAGCTCACCATCCAGGACGAACACCGGGGAGCTGTTTTTT.